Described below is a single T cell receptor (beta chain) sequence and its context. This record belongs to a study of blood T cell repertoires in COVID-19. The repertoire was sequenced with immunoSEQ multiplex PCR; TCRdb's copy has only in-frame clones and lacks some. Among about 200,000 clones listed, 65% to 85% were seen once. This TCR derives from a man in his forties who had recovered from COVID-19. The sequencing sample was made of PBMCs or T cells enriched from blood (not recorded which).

The CDR3 reads CASSWEWTSLRGETQYF. CDR3 coding DNA: TGTGCCAGCAGCTGGGAATGGACTAGCTTAAGAGGAGAGACCCAGTACTTC. The V call is TRBV7-2, the J call TRBJ2-5; the match to TRBD2 covers 8 bases. Unmatched junction bases numbered 14, after V lost 4 bases and J lost 4 bases. CDR3 length: 17 amino acids. The germline V gene has CDR1 SGHTA and CDR2 FQGNSA.